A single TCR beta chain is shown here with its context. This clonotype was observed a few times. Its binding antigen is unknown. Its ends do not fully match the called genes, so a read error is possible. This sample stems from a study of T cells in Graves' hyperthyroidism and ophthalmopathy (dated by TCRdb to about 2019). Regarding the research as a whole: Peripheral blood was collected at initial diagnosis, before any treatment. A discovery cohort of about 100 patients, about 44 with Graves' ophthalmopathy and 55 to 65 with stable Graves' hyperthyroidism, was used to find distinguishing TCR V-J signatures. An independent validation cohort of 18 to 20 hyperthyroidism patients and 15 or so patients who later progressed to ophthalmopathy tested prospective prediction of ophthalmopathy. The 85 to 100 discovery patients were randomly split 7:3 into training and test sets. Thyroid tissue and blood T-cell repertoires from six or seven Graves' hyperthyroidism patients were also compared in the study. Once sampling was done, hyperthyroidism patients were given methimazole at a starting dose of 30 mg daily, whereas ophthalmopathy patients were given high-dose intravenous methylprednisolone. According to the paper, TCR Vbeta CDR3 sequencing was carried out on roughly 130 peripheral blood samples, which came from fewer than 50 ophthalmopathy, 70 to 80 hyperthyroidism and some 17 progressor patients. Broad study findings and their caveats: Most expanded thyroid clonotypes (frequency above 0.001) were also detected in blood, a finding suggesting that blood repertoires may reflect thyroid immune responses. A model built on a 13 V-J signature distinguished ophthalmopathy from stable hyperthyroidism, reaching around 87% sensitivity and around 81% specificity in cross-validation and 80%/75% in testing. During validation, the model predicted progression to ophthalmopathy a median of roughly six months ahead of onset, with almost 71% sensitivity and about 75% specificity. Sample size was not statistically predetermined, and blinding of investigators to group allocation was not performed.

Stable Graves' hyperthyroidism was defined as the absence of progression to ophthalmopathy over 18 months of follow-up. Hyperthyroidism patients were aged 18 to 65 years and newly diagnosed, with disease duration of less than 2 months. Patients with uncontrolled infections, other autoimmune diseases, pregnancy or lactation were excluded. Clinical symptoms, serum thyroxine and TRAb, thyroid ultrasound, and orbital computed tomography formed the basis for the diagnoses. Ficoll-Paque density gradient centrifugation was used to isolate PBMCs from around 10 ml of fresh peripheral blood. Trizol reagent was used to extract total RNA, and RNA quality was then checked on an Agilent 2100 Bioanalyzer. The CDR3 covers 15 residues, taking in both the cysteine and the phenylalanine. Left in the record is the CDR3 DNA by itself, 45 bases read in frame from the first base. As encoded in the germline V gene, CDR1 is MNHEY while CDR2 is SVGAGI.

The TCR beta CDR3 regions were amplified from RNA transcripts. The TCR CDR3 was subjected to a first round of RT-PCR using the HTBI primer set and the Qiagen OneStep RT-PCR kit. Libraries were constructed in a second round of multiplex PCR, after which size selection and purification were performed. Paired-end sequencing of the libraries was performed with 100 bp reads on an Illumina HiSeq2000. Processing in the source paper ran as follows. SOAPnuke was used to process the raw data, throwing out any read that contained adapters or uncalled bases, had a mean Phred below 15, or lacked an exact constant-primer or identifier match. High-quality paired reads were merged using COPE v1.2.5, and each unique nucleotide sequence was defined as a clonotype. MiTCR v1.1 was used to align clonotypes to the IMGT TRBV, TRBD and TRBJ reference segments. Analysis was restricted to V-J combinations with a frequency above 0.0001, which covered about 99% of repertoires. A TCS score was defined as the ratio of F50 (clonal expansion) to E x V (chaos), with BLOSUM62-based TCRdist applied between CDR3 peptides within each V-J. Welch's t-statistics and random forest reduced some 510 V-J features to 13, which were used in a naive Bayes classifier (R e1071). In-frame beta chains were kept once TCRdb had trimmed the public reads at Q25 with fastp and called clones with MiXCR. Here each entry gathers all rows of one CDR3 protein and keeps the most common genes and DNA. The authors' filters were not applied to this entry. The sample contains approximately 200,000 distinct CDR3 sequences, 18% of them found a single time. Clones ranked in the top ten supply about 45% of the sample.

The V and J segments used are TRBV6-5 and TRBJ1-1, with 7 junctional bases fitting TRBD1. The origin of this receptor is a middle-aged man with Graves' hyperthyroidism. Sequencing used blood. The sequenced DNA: TGTGCCAACAGTTACTCGACAGGGAGGTACACTGAAGCTTTCTTT. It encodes CANSYSTGRYTEAFF.